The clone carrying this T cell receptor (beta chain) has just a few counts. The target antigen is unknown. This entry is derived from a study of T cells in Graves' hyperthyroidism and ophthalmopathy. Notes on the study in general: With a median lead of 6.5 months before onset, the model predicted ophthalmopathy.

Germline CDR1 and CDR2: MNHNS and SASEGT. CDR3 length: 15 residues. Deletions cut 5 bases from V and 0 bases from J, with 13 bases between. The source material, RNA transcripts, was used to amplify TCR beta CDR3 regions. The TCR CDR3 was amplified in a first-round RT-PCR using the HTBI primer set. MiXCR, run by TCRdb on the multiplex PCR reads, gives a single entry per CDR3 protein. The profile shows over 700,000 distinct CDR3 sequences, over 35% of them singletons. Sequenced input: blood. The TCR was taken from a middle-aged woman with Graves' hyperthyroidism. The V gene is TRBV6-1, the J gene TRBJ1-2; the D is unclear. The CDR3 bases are TGTGCCAGCAGTAGTACCGGATCCGCTAACTATGGCTACACCTTC. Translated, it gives CASSSTGSANYGYTF.